This entry concerns a single T cell receptor (beta chain). No antigen is known for it. These data originate in a study of cytomegalovirus exposure and HLA in healthy donors. With 60 Vbeta and 13 Jbeta primers, the PCR was carried out. The assay was immunoSEQ multiplex PCR, and TCRdb's table has in-frame clones only and misses some. This table holds roughly 120,000 clones, about 68% found once. Germline V gene sequence: CDR1 SGHTS, CDR2 YDEGEE. Trimming took off 2 bases at V and 2 bases at J, with 19 bases between the two ends. The CDR3 extends over 17 amino acids. The study, taken as a whole, reports: Presence/absence analyses treated sequencing depth as roughly uniform across donors.

Material: PBMCs. The chain joins TRBV5-8 to TRBJ2-5; TRBD2 might be the D (5 bases). The sequence was obtained from a woman in her forties in good health and CMV-seropositive. The chain's CDR3 is CASSLGRGLRGQETQYF. CDR3 nucleotide sequence: TGTGCCAGCAGCTTAGGGAGAGGGTTGAGAGGTCAAGAGACCCAGTACTTC.